This TCR beta chain comes out of a study of OX40 agonist ivuxolimab in advanced cancers. Study information: Three patients showed partial responses: one hepatocellular carcinoma and two cutaneous melanoma cases.

Sequencing used immunoSEQ multiplex PCR; TCRdb keeps in-frame clones, though not all of them. The sample records some 96,000 clones, approximately 89% being singletons. Overall study findings and caveats: The study found among the lowest clonal expansion in partial responders at 0.1-3.0 mg/kg. Dosing at 0.1 to 3.0 mg/kg was accompanied by clonal expansion of CD4+ and CD8+ blood T cells by week 6.

As concerns this clone: Its specificity is not known.

The germline gives CDR1 MDHEN, CDR2 SYDVKM. CDR3 length equals 14 residues. Trimming removed 4 bases at V and 4 bases at J, with 13 bases between. Sampled blood was obtained at baseline, cycle 4 day 1, and cycle 7 day 1. This clonotype was sampled from an adult with an advanced solid tumor such as melanoma, head and neck, liver or kidney cancer. V usage is TRBV28 and J usage is TRBJ1-2; D ambiguous. The sequences come from CD4+ or CD8+ T cells sorted from blood, collected in a trial of the OX40 agonist ivuxolimab. The CDR3, as DNA: TGTGCCAGCAGTTCGGGCGCCCGCATCTATGGCTACACCTTC. Its translation: CASSSGARIYGYTF.